Listed here are 14 T cell receptor beta chains from one sample, sequenced in a study of CD8+ T cells in alopecia areata. As the sequencing template, cDNA was produced by extracting RNA and reverse transcribing it. The protocol was immunoSEQ multiplex PCR, while the TCRdb copy is restricted to in-frame clones and leaves out a portion. The sample has 90,000 to 100,000 clones, roughly two fifths seen once. Input material: CD4+ T cells sorted from blood. All receptors come from a human donor with alopecia areata.

J is TRBJ1-3 and V is TRBV6-6, with TRBD1 as a possible D gene (5 bases). CDR3 length: 14 amino acids. Germline V gives CDR1 MNHNY, CDR2 SVGAGI (reference sequence). V lost 4 bases and J 1 base, leaving 8 bases between the germline ends. CDR3 sequence reads: CASSFGGSGNTIYF. CDR3 in DNA: TGTGCCAGCAGTTTTGGGGGGTCTGGAAACACCATATATTTT.

This chain uses TRBV30 with TRBJ1-5; D gene ambiguous. CDR1 and CDR2 (germline): GTSNPN, SVGIG (reference sequence). The CDR3 has 13 amino acids. Deletions cut 5 bases from V and 2 bases from J, with 10 bases between. In nucleotides, the CDR3 is TGTGCCTGGGGGCGTAAAGGCAATCAGCCCCAGCATTTT. The encoded protein is CAWGRKGNQPQHF.

This clone was seen more than once but under ten times. This chain uses TRBV28 with TRBJ2-7; TRBD1 agrees at 8 bases. The germline gives CDR1 MDHEN, CDR2 SYDVKM. With 6 bases clipped from V and 2 bases from J, the junction kept 9 bases outside the gene matches. This CDR3 region has 15 residues. In nucleotides, the CDR3 is TGTGCCAGCAGCGCGCAATGGACAGGGCCCTACGAGCAGTACTTC. Amino acid sequence: CASSAQWTGPYEQYF.

This clone was seen a few times. The chain employs TRBV30 and TRBJ2-5; no firm D call. Germline lookup yields CDR1 GTSNPN and CDR2 SVGIG (reference sequence). With 4 bases removed from V and 2 bases from J, the gap between germline ends came to 17 bases. The length of the CDR3 is 15 residues. The CDR3 is CAWNLFSGLQETQYF. CDR3 DNA: TGTGCCTGGAATTTGTTTTCAGGCCTTCAAGAGACCCAGTACTTC. The complete variable domain, with remaining parts taken from reference TRBV30 and TRBJ2-5, reads SQTIHQWPATLVQPVGSPLSLECTVEGTSNPNLYWYRQAAGRGLQLLFYSVGIGQISSEVPQNLSASRPQDRQFILSSKKLLLSDSGFYLCAWNLFSGLQETQYFGPGTRLLVL.

This chain links TRBV28 with TRBJ2-3; TRBD1 is a possible D gene (6 bases). The V gene lost 7 bases and the J gene lost 4 bases, with 15 bases spanning the gap. The CDR3 consists of 14 residues. Germline V gives CDR1 MDHEN, CDR2 SYDVKM. CDR3 amino acids: CASIPTGIPDTQYF. CDR3 coding DNA: TGTGCCAGCATCCCAACAGGGATCCCAGATACGCAGTATTTT.

The rearrangement links TRBV7-9 to TRBJ1-6; D might be TRBD1 (6 bases). Germline V gene data show CDR1 as SEHNR and CDR2 as FQNEAQ (reference sequence). The CDR3 sequence is 14 residues long. The V gene lost 2 bases and the J gene lost 7 bases, with 9 bases spanning the gap. In DNA, the CDR3 is TGTGCCAGCAGCTTAACAGGGAGGAATTCACCCCTCCACTTT. It yields the protein CASSLTGRNSPLHF.

The chain couples TRBV4-3 to TRBJ1-6; no definite D call. This CDR3 is built from 16 residues. Per the germline V gene, CDR1 is LGHNA and CDR2 is YSLEER. V lost 1 base to trimming and J lost 6 bases, with 13 bases between them. CDR3 DNA sequence: TGCGCCAGCAGCCAAGTTTTGGTCAGAACTAATTCACCCCTCCACTTT. This codes for CASSQVLVRTNSPLHF.

The chain combines TRBV9 with TRBJ1-2; perhaps TRBD1 as D (6 bases). The CDR3 is 13 amino acids. CDR1 and CDR2 (germline): SGDLS, YYNGEE. With 0 bases removed from V and 7 bases from J, the gap between germline ends came to 10 bases. The CDR3 DNA reads as TGTGCCAGCAGCGTAGAAACAGGGAGTGGCTACACCTTC. Translated, it gives CASSVETGSGYTF.

The chain employs TRBV18 and TRBJ1-4; no definite D call. CDR1 KGHSH and CDR2 LQKENI come from the germline V gene. V lost 2 bases and J lost 10, with 8 bases in between. The CDR3 is 12 amino acids. The DNA of the CDR3 is TGTGCCAGCTCACCAAGAGATGGAAAACTGTTTTTT. Translating gives CASSPRDGKLFF.

This clone showed up just a few times. This chain links TRBV7-9 with TRBJ2-7, with D perhaps given as TRBD1 or TRBD2 (5 bases each). The CDR3 is 14 residues long. The V and J ends lost 8 bases and 2 bases respectively, with 16 bases between them. Germline assignment: CDR1 SEHNR and CDR2 FQNEAQ (reference sequence). The CDR3 coding sequence is TGTGCCAGCGGACCGGGACGGTTTGCCTACGAGCAGTACTTC. Protein product: CASGPGRFAYEQYF.

This clone was observed a handful of times. The chain joins TRBV5-1 to TRBJ2-3, with 8 bases fitting TRBD2. V dropped 2 bases and J dropped 1; count of bases not matched to a gene: 6. The CDR3 consists of 16 residues. Looked up from germline, CDR1 is SGHRS and CDR2 is YFSETQ. CDR3 DNA: TGCGCCAGCAGCTTCCCTCTAGCGGGCGGCACAGATACGCAGTATTTT. Amino acids: CASSFPLAGGTDTQYF.

This clone was seen only a few times. The chain employs TRBV7-2 and TRBJ2-1, with 8 positions matching TRBD1. V gave up 5 bases and J gave up 10 bases; unmatched junction bases: 7. This CDR3 has 13 amino acids. Germline V lookup: CDR1 SGHTA, CDR2 FQGNSA. The CDR3 protein is CASSRRTGWEQFF. The CDR3 DNA sequence: TGTGCCAGCAGCAGAAGGACAGGGTGGGAGCAGTTCTTC.

With respect to this clone: This sample includes further DNA sequences coding for the same CDR3. The rearrangement joins TRBV28 to TRBJ2-3; D may be TRBD1 (6 bases). The CDR3 covers 13 residues. CDR1 MDHEN and CDR2 SYDVKM come from the germline V gene. V was shortened by 5 bases and J by 1 base, with 7 bases between the two germline ends. The CDR3 loop reads CASSGGGTDTQYF. The CDR3 bases are TGTGCCAGCAGTGGGGGCGGCACAGATACGCAGTATTTT.

There are a few counts of this clone. The chain has TRBV29-1 and TRBJ2-1; weak D call: TRBD1 (5 bases). Germline lookup yields CDR1 SQVTM and CDR2 ANQGSEA. Trimming cost V 1 base and J 9 bases, with 13 bases left between them. This CDR3 is built from 13 residues. CDR3 sequence reads: CSVEAWQGGEQFF. In DNA form, the CDR3 reads TGCAGCGTTGAAGCCTGGCAGGGTGGTGAGCAGTTCTTC.